The clone carrying this TCR beta chain was observed many times. As yet, its antigen is unknown. Germline V gene data show CDR1 as SGHRS and CDR2 as YFSETQ. V lost 6 bases to trimming and J lost 2 bases; unmatched junction nucleotides: 4. The CDR3 has 15 amino acids. These data come from a study of regulatory T cells in long-lasting Graves disease. Time point described: newly diagnosed GD, antithyroid drugs for less than 3 months. Researchers made the TCR library from RNA that was extracted from PBMCs. Regarding the study as a whole: TRBV28, TRBJ1-2 and TRBJ2-5 emerged as the favored segments in persistent disease.

Arm-PCR with iRepertoire HTBI primers amplified the CDR3 regions for these TCR beta libraries. TCRdb fed the multiplex PCR reads into MiXCR, producing one record per CDR3 protein. Among under 250,000 distinct CDR3 sequences listed, around 20% were seen once. The J gene is TRBJ2-2, the V gene TRBV5-1; 10 bases match TRBD1. The origin of this receptor is a female donor with Graves disease. The source was peripheral blood mononuclear cells (PBMCs), collected at new diagnosis, from a patient treated with antithyroid drugs. The CDR3 coding sequence is TGCGCCAGCACGGACAGGGGGGGAAACACCGGGGAGCTGTTTTTT. This sequence encodes CASTDRGGNTGELFF.